A selection of T cell receptor beta chains follows, all from one sample in a study of T cells in localized non-small cell lung cancer. TCRdb's table, derived via immunoSEQ multiplex PCR, lists solely in-frame clones and lacks some. The repertoire holds roughly 26,000 clones, with roughly nine tenths as singletons. The sample here was peripheral blood, taken before any cancer treatment. Receptors originate from a female donor aged 60 or older with stage II squamous cell lung carcinoma. The CDR3 runs from the conserved cysteine through the conserved F or W. The D gene is left open where the match is weak. Size tells how often a clone was seen (once, few, many) or the class of an expanded clone, and some rows leave it out.

.	TRBD1	TRBV5-1	TRBJ2-7	TGCGCCAGCAGGCTGGGACAGGGTGCCTCCTACGAGCAGTACTTC	CASRLGQGASYEQYF
.	.	TRBV28	TRBJ2-1	TGTGCCAGCAGTTCGGACTACAACTGGAATGAGCAGTTCTTC	CASSSDYNWNEQFF
.	.	TRBV18	TRBJ1-3	TGTGCCAGCTCACCTCCCAGTGCGAGCTCTGGAAACACCATATATTTT	CASSPPSASSGNTIYF
.	.	TRBV29-1	TRBJ1-5	TGCAGCGTTGTTCAGCAGGGTGATCAGCCCCAGCATTTT	CSVVQQGDQPQHF
.	.	TRBV19	TRBJ1-5	TGTGCCAGTAATGCCGGCAGGGTCCAGCCCCAGCATTTT	CASNAGRVQPQHF
few	.	TRBV6-6	TRBJ2-7	TGTGCCAGCAGTCGGGGGACTCCGGCGGGGGAGCAGTACTTC	CASSRGTPAGEQYF
.	TRBD1	TRBV6-6	TRBJ1-4	TGTGCCAGCAGTCCAGGGGGTGCTAATGAAAAACTGTTTTTT	CASSPGGANEKLFF
.	TRBD2	TRBV18	TRBJ2-1	TGTGCCAGCTCACCACGAGCGGGGGGGCCAGGTGAGCAGTTCTTC	CASSPRAGGPGEQFF
.	.	TRBV25-1	TRBJ2-1	TGTGCCAGCAGTGAAGCTAGTAAGCCCGGGCAGTTCTTC	CASSEASKPGQFF
.	.	TRBV5-1	TRBJ2-3	TGCGCCAGCAGCATCGGACAGGGAGGGATCACAGATACGCAGTATTTT	CASSIGQGGITDTQYF
.	.	TRBV2	TRBJ2-3	TGTGCCAGCAGTGCGGGCGGCTACGTTAGGGATACGCAGTATTTT	CASSAGGYVRDTQYF
.	TRBD1	TRBV4-1	TRBJ2-1	TGCGCCAGCAGCCAAGGACAGGGTTGGGATGAGCAGTTCTTC	CASSQGQGWDEQFF
.	.	TRBV5-5	TRBJ1-4	TGTGCCAGCAGCTTGGGAGCCGGGGCTGCAACTAATGAAAAACTGTTTTTT	CASSLGAGAATNEKLFF
.	.	TRBV6-5	TRBJ1-1	TGTGCCAGCAGTTACTCGAGTTCGCACGGGAGTGGGGCTTTCTTT	CASSYSSSHGSGAFF
.	.	TRBV6-5	TRBJ1-6	TGTGCCAGCAGTCCACAGGTGGATTCACCCCTCCACTTT	CASSPQVDSPLHF
.	TRBD1	TRBV7-3	TRBJ2-3	TGTGCCAGCAGCTTAACAGACAGGGGGGGCACAGATACGCAGTATTTT	CASSLTDRGGTDTQYF
.	.	TRBV11-2	TRBJ2-7	TGTGCCAGCACCAACAGGGTTTACGAGCAGTACTTC	CASTNRVYEQYF
.	TRBD1	TRBV7-2	TRBJ2-7	TGTGCCAGCAGCCGGGACAGGGGACACGAGCAGTACTTC	CASSRDRGHEQYF
.	TRBD1	TRBV5-6	TRBJ2-4	TGTGCCAGCACCCCTCTTTCACAGGGGGCTTCCAAAAACATTCAGTACTTC	CASTPLSQGASKNIQYF
.	TRBD2	TRBV7-6	TRBJ2-1	TGTGCCAGCAGCTTAGCGGAGACTAGCGGGAACAAGCAGTTCTTC	CASSLAETSGNKQFF
.	.	TRBV5-4	TRBJ2-5	TGTGCCAGCAGCACAGGGACACAACAAGAGACCCAGTACTTC	CASSTGTQQETQYF
.	.	TRBV11-3	TRBJ2-1	TGTGCCAGCGCGCTTCAAGGGGCCAGTTCCTACAATGAGCAGTTCTTC	CASALQGASSYNEQFF
.	TRBD1	TRBV2	TRBJ2-3	TGTGCCAGCAGTCAGACAGGGGCTTCCACAGATACGCAGTATTTT	CASSQTGASTDTQYF
.	TRBD2	TRBV5-1	TRBJ2-5	TGCGCCAGCAGCTTGGGGACTAGCGGGAACCAAGAGACCCAGTACTTC	CASSLGTSGNQETQYF
.	TRBD2	TRBV9	TRBJ2-2	TGTGCCAGCAGCCATCGACTAGCGGGAGGAAACACCGGGGAGCTGTTTTTT	CASSHRLAGGNTGELFF
.	.	TRBV5-1	TRBJ1-1	TGCGCCAGCAGGCTCGGGATCCGCAGGGACACTGAAGCTTTCTTT	CASRLGIRRDTEAFF
.	.	TRBV27	TRBJ2-3	TGTGCCAGCAGTTTGAGTCCCCCTTTCACAGATACGCAGTATTTT	CASSLSPPFTDTQYF
.	TRBD1	TRBV27	TRBJ2-7	TGTGCCAGCAGTTTGGGCGACAGGGTTGGCCACGAGCAGTACTTC	CASSLGDRVGHEQYF
.	TRBD1	TRBV18	TRBJ2-1	TGTGCCAGCTCACGGGGACAGCTCAATGAGCAGTTCTTC	CASSRGQLNEQFF
.	.	TRBV27	TRBJ1-4	TGTGCCAGCAGTTTTATAGGGGGAGACCTTAATGAAAAACTGTTTTTT	CASSFIGGDLNEKLFF
.	TRBD1	TRBV18	TRBJ2-7	TGTGCCAGCTCACCAATACAGGGGGCTAACTCCTACGAGCAGTACTTC	CASSPIQGANSYEQYF
.	.	TRBV30	TRBJ2-7	TGTGCCTGGAGCGAGGGACATTCGAGCTCCTACGAGCAGTACTTC	CAWSEGHSSSYEQYF
.	.	TRBV11-2	TRBJ1-5	TGTGCCAGCAGCTTAGGGTTGGGGGCCGGCAATCAGCCCCAGCATTTT	CASSLGLGAGNQPQHF
.	.	TRBV7-9	TRBJ2-7	TGTGCCAGCAGCCCGCCTAGCTCCTACGAGCAGTACTTC	CASSPPSSYEQYF
few	.	TRBV5-3	TRBJ1-2	TGTGCCAGAAGTTCCGTCCCGACCCGAGTACTCTATGGCTACACCTTC	CARSSVPTRVLYGYTF
.	.	TRBV18	TRBJ2-5	TGTGCCAGCTCACCCTTCACGGGAGAGACCCAGTACTTC	CASSPFTGETQYF
.	TRBD1	TRBV19	TRBJ2-2	TGTGCCAGTACCCAGGGGGACCGCTACACCGGGGAGCTGTTTTTT	CASTQGDRYTGELFF
.	TRBD1	TRBV2	TRBJ2-1	TGTGCCAGCAGTGAAGTCCAGGGGGTCTACAATGAGCAGTTCTTC	CASSEVQGVYNEQFF
.	.	TRBV12-5	TRBJ2-7	TGTGCTAGTGGCCCCCGCTGCGAGCAGTACTTC	CASGPRCEQYF
.	TRBD1	TRBV23-1	TRBJ2-7	TGCGCCAGCTCTACCTTCCCGGGACAGGGAAACGAGCAGTACTTC	CASSTFPGQGNEQYF
once	.	TRBV18	TRBJ2-1	TGTGCCAGCTCCCCGATGCGGGGAAGCACCTACAATGAGCAGTTCTTC	CASSPMRGSTYNEQFF
.	TRBD1	TRBV28	TRBJ1-6	TGTGCCAGCAGTTTATCCACAGGGGGTTCACCCCTCCACTTT	CASSLSTGGSPLHF
.	TRBD1	TRBV18	TRBJ2-3	TGTGCCAGCTCACCGGACGGGACAGGGGGTACAGATACGCAGTATTTT	CASSPDGTGGTDTQYF
.	TRBD1	TRBV5-4	TRBJ1-2	TGTGCCAGCAACCTCCAGGGGGGGGACTATGGCTACACCTTC	CASNLQGGDYGYTF
once	.	TRBV7-2	TRBJ2-5	TGTGCCAGCAGCCCCCTCGCGGAGACCCAGTACTTC	CASSPLAETQYF
.	.	TRBV28	TRBJ2-7	TGTGCCAGCAGTTTAGACACCTACGAGCAGTACTTC	CASSLDTYEQYF
.	.	TRBV29-1	TRBJ1-3	TGCAGCGGTGCCTCGGACAGAACCCATGGAAACACCATATATTTT	CSGASDRTHGNTIYF
.	TRBD2	TRBV5-4	TRBJ2-1	TGTGCCAGCAGCCTAGCGGGAGGGCCGGGTTACAATGAGCAGTTCTTC	CASSLAGGPGYNEQFF
.	TRBD1	TRBV6-5	TRBJ2-7	TGTGCCAGCATCCGGGACAGGGCTTCCTACGAGCAGTACTTC	CASIRDRASYEQYF
.	.	TRBV29-1	TRBJ1-1	TGCAGCGTTGAAGGACAGAGCGTCCAAGCTTTCTTT	CSVEGQSVQAFF
.	.	TRBV18	TRBJ1-3	TGTGCCAGCTCACCACCGAACAGGGATGGAAACACCATATATTTT	CASSPPNRDGNTIYF
.	.	TRBV28	TRBJ1-5	TGTGCCAGCAGTTCAGGACAGCGAAATCAGCCCCAGCATTTT	CASSSGQRNQPQHF
.	.	TRBV18	TRBJ1-6	TGTGCCAGCTCACCTGCTGGACAGCCAAATAATTCACCCCTCCACTTT	CASSPAGQPNNSPLHF